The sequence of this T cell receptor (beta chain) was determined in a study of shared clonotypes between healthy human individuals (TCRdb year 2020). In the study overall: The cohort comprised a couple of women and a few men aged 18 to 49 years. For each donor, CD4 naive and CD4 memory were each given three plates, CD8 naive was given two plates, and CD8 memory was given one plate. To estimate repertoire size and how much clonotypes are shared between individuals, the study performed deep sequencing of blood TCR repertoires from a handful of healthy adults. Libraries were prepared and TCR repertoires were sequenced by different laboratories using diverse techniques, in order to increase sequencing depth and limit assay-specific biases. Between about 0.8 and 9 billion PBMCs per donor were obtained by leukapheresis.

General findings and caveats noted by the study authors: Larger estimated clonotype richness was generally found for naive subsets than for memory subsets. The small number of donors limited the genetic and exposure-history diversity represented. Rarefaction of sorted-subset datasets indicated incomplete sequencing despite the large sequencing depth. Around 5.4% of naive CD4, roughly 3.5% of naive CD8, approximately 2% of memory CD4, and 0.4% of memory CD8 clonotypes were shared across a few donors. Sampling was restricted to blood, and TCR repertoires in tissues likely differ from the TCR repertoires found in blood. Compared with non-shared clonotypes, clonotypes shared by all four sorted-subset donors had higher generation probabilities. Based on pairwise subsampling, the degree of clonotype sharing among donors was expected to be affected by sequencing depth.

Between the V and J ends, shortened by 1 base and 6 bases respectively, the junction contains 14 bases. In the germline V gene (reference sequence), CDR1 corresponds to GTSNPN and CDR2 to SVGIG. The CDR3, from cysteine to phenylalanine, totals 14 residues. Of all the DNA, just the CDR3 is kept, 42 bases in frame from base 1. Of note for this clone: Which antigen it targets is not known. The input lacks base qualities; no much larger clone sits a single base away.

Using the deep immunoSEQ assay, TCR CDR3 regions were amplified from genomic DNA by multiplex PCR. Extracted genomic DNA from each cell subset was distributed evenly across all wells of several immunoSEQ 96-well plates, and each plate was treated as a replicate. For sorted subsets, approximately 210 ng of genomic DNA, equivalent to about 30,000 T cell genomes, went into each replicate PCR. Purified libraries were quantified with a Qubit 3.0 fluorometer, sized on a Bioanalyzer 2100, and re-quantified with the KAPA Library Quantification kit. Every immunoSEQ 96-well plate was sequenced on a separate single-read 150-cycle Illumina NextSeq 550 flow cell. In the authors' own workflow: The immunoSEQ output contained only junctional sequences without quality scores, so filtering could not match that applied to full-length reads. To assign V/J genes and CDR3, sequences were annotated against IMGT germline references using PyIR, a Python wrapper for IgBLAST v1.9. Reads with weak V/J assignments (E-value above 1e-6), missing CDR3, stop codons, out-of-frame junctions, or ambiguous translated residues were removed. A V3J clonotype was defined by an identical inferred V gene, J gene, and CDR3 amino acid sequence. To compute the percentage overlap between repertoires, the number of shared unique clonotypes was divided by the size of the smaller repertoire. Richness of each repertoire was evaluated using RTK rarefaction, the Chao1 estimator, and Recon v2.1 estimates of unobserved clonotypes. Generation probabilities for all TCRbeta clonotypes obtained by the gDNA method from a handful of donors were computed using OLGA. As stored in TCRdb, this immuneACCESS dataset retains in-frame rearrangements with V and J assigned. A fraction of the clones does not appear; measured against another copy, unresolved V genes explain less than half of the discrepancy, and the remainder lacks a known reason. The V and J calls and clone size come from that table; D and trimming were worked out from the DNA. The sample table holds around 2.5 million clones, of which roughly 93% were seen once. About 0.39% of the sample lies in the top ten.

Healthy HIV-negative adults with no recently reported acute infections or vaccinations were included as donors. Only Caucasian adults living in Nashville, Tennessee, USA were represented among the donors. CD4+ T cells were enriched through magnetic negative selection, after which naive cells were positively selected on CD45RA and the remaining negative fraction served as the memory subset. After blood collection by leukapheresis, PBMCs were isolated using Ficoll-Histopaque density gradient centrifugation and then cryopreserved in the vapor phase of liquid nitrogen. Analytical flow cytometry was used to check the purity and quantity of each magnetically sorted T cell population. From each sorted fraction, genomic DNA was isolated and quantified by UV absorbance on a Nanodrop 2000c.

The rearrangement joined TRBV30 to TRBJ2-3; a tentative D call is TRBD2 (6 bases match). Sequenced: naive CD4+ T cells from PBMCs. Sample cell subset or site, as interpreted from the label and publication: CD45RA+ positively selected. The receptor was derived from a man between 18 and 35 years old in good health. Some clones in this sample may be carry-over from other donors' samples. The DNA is TGTGCCTGGAGTGACCCGGGGAGGTCGGATACGCAGTATTTT. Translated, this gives CAWSDPGRSDTQYF.